This T cell receptor (beta chain) was sequenced during a study of cytomegalovirus exposure and HLA in healthy donors. Broader study findings: Donors belonging to an Asian-associated ancestry cluster reportedly showed fewer N-insertions in productive TCRs than the roughly 670-donor mean, according to what a later analysis found.

On this clone: What it recognizes is unknown.

CDR1 is MNHEY and CDR2 is SVGAGI in the germline V gene. Trimming cost V 4 bases and J 5 bases; bases outside gene matches: 7. CDR3 length: 15 amino acids. The PCR was carried out with 60 Vbeta primers and 13 Jbeta primers. Assay: immunoSEQ multiplex PCR; the TCRdb copy retains only in-frame clones and omits some. The sample totals 38,000 or so clones. This clonotype originated in a man aged 30-40 years in good health and CMV-seronegative. Input material: PBMCs. The chain joins TRBV6-5 to TRBJ2-1, with 8 nucleotides matching TRBD2. DNA for the CDR3: TGTGCCAGCAGTTCCCAAAGCGGGAGCGACAATGAGCAGTTCTTC. This codes for CASSSQSGSDNEQFF.